This TCR beta chain emerged from a study of T cell responses to AZD1222 COVID-19 vaccine. Study results and limitations: Clonal diversity was possibly underestimated; the donors were predominantly white British and more often female. Spike was spanned by vaccine-associated CD4 TCRs, with dominance at 160-218 and 743-854. Nearly half of spike-specific TCRs reportedly target variant regions that are unmutated in the B.1.351 and B.1.1.7 variants.

The table came from immunoSEQ multiplex PCR; TCRdb's copy has only in-frame clones and leaves some out. The sample lists about 110,000 clones; 80% to 90% were seen once. Second-dose intervals of approximately 4 or approximately 12 weeks were pooled. Note on this clone: As yet, its antigen is unknown.

CDR1 MNHEY and CDR2 SVGAGI come from the germline V gene. This CDR3 spans 14 amino acids. V lost 0 bases and J lost 6, with 12 bases in between. This receptor was obtained from an adult who received the AZD1222 COVID-19 vaccine. This specimen was peripheral blood, taken 28 days after the second AZD1222 dose. The chain employs TRBV6-5 and TRBJ2-7, with D perhaps TRBD1 (6 bases). The DNA for the CDR3 is TGTGCCAGCAGTTACTCAGGGGGACCGACCGAGCAGTACTTC. It encodes CASSYSGGPTEQYF.